This T cell receptor beta chain was sequenced in a study of shared clonotypes between healthy human individuals. Findings and limits, study-wide: Among the subsets, naive ones generally showed larger estimated richness than memory ones.

The J segment lost 8 bases and the V segment lost 0 bases, leaving 12 bases of the junction unmatched. The germline V gene encodes CDR1 MGHRA and CDR2 YSYEKL. This CDR3 is 18 amino acids long. Of note for this clone: Its antigen is undetermined.

Sorted-subset replicate PCRs used 200 ng of genomic DNA. This amount corresponded to 25,000 to 30,000 T cell genomes. Repertoires were generated with immunoSEQ multiplex PCR, while TCRdb's copy carries only in-frame clones and drops some. The data contain some 1.5 million clones, roughly 96% of them singletons. Sequenced: naive CD4+ T cells sorted from blood. Subset described: CD45RA+ positively selected. This receptor was taken from a man aged 25 to 45 in good health. The chain carries TRBV4-1 and TRBJ2-1; 11 bases fit TRBD2. The CDR3 spells CASSQEITASGRHYEQFF. The CDR3 DNA sequence: TGCGCCAGCAGCCAAGAGATAACGGCTAGCGGGAGGCACTATGAGCAGTTCTTC.